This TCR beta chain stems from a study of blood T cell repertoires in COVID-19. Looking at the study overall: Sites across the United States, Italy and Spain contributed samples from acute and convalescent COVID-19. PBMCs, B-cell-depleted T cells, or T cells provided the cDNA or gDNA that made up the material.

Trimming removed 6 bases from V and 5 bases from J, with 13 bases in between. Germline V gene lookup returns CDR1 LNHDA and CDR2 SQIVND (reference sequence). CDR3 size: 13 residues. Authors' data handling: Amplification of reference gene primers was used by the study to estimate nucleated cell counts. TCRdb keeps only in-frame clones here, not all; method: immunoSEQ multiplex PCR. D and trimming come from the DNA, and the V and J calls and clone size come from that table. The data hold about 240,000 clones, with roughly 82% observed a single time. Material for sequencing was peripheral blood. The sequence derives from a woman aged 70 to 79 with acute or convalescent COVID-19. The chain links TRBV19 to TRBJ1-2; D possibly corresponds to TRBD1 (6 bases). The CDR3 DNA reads TGTGCCAGTAGGACACAGGGAATGTATGGCTACACCTTC. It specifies CASRTQGMYGYTF.